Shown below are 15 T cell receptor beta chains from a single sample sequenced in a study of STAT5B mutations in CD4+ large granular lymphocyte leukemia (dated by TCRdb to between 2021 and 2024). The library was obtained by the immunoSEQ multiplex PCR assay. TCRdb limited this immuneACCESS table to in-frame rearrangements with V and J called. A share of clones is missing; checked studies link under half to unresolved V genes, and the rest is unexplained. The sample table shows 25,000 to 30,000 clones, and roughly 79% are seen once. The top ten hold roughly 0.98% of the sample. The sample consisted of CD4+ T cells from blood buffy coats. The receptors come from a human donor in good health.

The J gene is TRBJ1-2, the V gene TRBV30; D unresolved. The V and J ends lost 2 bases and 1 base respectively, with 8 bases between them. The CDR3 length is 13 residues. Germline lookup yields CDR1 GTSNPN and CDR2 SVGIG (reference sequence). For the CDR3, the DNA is TGTGCCTGGAGTTTCGGCCTTAACTATGGCTACACCTTC. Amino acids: CAWSFGLNYGYTF.

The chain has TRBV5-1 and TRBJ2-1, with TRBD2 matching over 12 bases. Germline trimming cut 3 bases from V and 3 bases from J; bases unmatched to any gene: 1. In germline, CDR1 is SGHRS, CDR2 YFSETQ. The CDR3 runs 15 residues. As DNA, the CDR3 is TGCGCCAGCAGCTGGACTAGCGGGAACTACAATGAGCAGTTCTTC. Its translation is CASSWTSGNYNEQFF.

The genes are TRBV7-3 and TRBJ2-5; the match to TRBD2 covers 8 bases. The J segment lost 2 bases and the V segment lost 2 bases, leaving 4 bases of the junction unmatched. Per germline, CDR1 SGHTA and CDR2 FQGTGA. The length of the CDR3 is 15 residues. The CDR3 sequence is CASSLLGGEQETQYF. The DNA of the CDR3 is TGTGCCAGCAGCTTACTCGGGGGGGAGCAAGAGACCCAGTACTTC.

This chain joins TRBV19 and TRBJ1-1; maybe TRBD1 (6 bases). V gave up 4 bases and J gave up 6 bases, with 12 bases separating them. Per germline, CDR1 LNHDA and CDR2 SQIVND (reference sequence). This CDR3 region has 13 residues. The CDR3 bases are TGTGCCAGTAGTAATCAGGGGAGGCCTGAAGCTTTCTTT. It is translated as CASSNQGRPEAFF.

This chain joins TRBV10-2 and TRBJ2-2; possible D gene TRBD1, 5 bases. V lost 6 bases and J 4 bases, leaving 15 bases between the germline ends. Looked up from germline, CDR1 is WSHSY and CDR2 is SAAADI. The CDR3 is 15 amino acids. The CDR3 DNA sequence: TGCGCCAGCAGCCGCTCTGGGGCCGGCACCGGGGAGCTGTTTTTT. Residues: CASSRSGAGTGELFF.

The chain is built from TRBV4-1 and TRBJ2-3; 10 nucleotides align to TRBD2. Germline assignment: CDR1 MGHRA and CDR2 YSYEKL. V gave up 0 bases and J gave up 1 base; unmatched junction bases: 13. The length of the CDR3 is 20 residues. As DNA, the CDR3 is TGCGCCAGCAGCCAAGATCGGTCTAGCGGGGGCCCGGCCCGCACAGATACGCAGTATTTT. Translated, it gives CASSQDRSSGGPARTDTQYF.

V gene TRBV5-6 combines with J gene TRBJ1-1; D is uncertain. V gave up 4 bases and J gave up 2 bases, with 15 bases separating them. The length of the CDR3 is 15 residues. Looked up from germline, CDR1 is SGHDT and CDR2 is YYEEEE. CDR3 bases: TGTGCCAGCAGCAGGACCGGGATCCCCAACACTGAAGCTTTCTTT. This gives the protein CASSRTGIPNTEAFF.

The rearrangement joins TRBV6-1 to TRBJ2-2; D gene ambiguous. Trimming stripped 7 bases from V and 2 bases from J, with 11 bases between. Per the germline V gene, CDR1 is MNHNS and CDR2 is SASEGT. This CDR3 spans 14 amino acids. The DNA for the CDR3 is TGTGCCAGCACCCTGAAGGGAAACACCGGGGAGCTGTTTTTT. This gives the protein CASTLKGNTGELFF.

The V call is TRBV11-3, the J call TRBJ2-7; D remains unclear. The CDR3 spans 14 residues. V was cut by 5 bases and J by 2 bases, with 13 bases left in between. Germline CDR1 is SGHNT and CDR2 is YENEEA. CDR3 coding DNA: TGTGCCAGCAGCAAAAACTACCCCGCCTACGAGCAGTACTTC. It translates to CASSKNYPAYEQYF.

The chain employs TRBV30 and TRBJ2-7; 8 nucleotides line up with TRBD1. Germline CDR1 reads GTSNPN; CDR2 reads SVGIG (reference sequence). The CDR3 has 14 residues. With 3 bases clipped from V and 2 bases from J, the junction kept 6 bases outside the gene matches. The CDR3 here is CAWSQQGVPYEQYF. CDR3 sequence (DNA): TGTGCCTGGAGCCAACAGGGGGTCCCCTACGAGCAGTACTTC.

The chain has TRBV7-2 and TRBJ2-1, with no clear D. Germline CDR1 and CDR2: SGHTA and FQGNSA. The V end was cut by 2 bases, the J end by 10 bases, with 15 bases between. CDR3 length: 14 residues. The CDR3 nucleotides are TGTGCCAGCAGCTTATTGGTCTCCTTCGGGGAGCAGTTCTTC. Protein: CASSLLVSFGEQFF.

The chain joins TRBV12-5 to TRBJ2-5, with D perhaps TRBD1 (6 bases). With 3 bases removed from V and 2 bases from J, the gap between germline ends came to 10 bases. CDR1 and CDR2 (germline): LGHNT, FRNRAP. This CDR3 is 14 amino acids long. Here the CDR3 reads CASGFRQAQETQYF. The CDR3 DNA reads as TGTGCTAGTGGTTTCCGACAGGCTCAAGAGACCCAGTACTTC.

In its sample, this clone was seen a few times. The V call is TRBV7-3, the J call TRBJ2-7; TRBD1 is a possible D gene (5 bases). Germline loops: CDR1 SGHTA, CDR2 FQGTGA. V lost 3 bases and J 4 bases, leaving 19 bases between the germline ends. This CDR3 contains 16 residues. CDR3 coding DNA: TGTGCCAGCAGCTTTAATGCTGGAGACAGCTCATACGAGCAGTACGTC. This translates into CASSFNAGDSSYEQYV.

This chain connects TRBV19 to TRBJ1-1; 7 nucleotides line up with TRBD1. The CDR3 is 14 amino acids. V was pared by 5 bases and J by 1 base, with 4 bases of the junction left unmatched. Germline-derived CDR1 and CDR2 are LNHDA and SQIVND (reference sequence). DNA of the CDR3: TGTGCCAGTAGTGCCAGGGGGGGGAACACTGAAGCTTTCTTT. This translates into CASSARGGNTEAFF.

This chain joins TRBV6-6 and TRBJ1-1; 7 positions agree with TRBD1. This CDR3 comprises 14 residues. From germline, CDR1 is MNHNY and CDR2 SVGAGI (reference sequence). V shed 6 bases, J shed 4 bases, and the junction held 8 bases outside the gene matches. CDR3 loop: CASRLTGRRTEAFF. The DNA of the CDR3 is TGTGCCAGCAGACTGACAGGGCGGCGCACTGAAGCTTTCTTT.